This T cell receptor beta chain was profiled in a study of cytomegalovirus exposure and HLA in healthy donors. Note on this clone: No antigen is known for it.

This PCR relied on a set of 60 Vbeta primers and 13 Jbeta primers. Per the original methods: An analysis that came later counted 80 million or so unique TCR beta chains, approximately 10 million shared. The table came from immunoSEQ multiplex PCR; TCRdb's copy has only in-frame clones and leaves some out. Clone size and the V and J calls come from that table; the DNA yielded D and trimming. This table holds approximately 110,000 clones, roughly 70% found once. Findings and limits, study-wide: Some V segments, TRBV6-2 and TRBV6-3 among them, were indistinguishable and were therefore excluded. Diagnosis of cytomegalovirus status made by the classifier reportedly showed high specificity and sensitivity.

V lost 5 bases and J 3 bases, leaving 11 bases between the germline ends. The CDR3 consists of 13 residues. Germline V lookup: CDR1 LNHDA, CDR2 SQIVND (reference sequence). This clonotype was sampled from a man aged 35-49 years in good health and CMV-seropositive. The source material was PBMCs. The rearrangement links TRBV19 to TRBJ2-7, with D tentatively TRBD2 (5 bases). The CDR3: CASSRLGDYEQYF. The DNA of the CDR3 is TGTGCCAGTAGTCGTCTGGGAGACTACGAGCAGTACTTC.